The next 12 T cell receptor beta chains were all read from a single sample in a study of spatial heterogeneity in lung cancer (dated by TCRdb to the late 2010s). The meaning of the sample's time point label: blood at routine non-recurrence follow-up after resection. Library preparation used 5' RACE. Sequenced on a NextSeq 500. TCRdb itself trimmed the public reads at Q25 with fastp, ran MiXCR and retained productive beta chains. Under each unique CDR3 protein, matching rows form one entry showing the most common genes and DNA. The sample includes approximately 11,000 distinct CDR3 sequences, with roughly a tenth observed a single time. The ten top clones hold under 40% of the sample. The input for sequencing was PBMCs, taken at follow-up. These receptors were obtained from a female donor with early-stage non-small cell lung cancer.

This clonotype was recorded at least ten times. The chain links TRBV29-1 to TRBJ1-2, with a weak D call TRBD1 (6 bases). There are 13 residues in the CDR3. V was cut by 8 bases and J by 6 bases, with 19 bases left in between. CDR1 is SQVTM, CDR2 ANQGSEA, per germline. The CDR3 sequence: CSTRYKDSDGYTF. The DNA of the CDR3 is TGCAGCACTCGATACAAGGACAGCGATGGCTACACCTTC.

This clonotype was seen many times. The chain carries TRBV6-2 or TRBV6-3 and TRBJ2-7, with 7 bases matching TRBD1. The CDR3 has 14 amino acids. Per germline, CDR1 MNHEY and CDR2 SVGEGT. The V gene end was trimmed by 5 bases and the J gene end by 3 bases; junction bases not matched to a gene: 7. The CDR3 loop is CASSRIGGHYEQYF. CDR3 bases: TGTGCCAGCAGTCGTATAGGGGGCCACTACGAGCAGTACTTC.

This clonotype was counted at least ten times. The chain has TRBV7-8 and TRBJ2-7; perhaps TRBD2 as D (5 bases). Germline V gene lookup returns CDR1 SGHVS and CDR2 FQNEAQ. V was trimmed by 5 bases and J by 7 bases, leaving 12 bases between them. This CDR3 region has 12 residues. The CDR3 DNA reads TGTGCCAGCAGCATCTCTGGCGGGGAGCAGTACGTC. Its translation: CASSISGGEQYV.

This clonotype was seen many times. J is TRBJ1-1 and V is TRBV4-1; no clear D gene. Germline V gene sequence: CDR1 MGHRA, CDR2 YSYEKL. This CDR3 is built from 15 residues. V gave up 4 bases and J gave up 1 base, with 13 bases separating them. CDR3 loop: CASSLSGTWNTEAFF. The CDR3 DNA is TGCGCCAGCAGCCTCTCGGGCACTTGGAACACTGAAGCTTTCTTT.

The sample holds many counts of this clonotype. This rearrangement joins TRBV6-6 to TRBJ2-7; TRBD2 agrees at 12 bases. This CDR3 region has 15 residues. V dropped 5 bases and J dropped 2; count of bases not matched to a gene: 4. Germline V gene lookup returns CDR1 MNHNY and CDR2 SVGAGI (reference sequence). CDR3 in DNA: TGTGCCAGCAGTCTGACTAGCGGGGGTCCCTACGAGCAGTACTTC. Amino acids: CASSLTSGGPYEQYF.

This clonotype was seen ten or more times. The chain carries TRBV5-1 and TRBJ2-3, with TRBD2 identical over 7 bases. Germline V gene data show CDR1 as SGHRS and CDR2 as YFSETQ. V lost 1 base and J lost 1; bases outside the gene matches: 6. The CDR3 has 16 amino acids. CDR3 sequence (DNA): TGCGCCAGCAGCTTGACCCCTAGCGGAGGCACAGATACGCAGTATTTT. It translates to CASSLTPSGGTDTQYF.

The chain joins TRBV20-1 to TRBJ2-1; D tentatively fits TRBD1 or TRBD2 (5 bases each). Germline V gene lookup returns CDR1 DFQATT and CDR2 SNEGSKA (reference sequence). CDR3 length equals 14 residues. Trimming shortened V by 5 bases and J by 9 bases, and 20 bases separated the two germline ends. The CDR3 here is CSAPLTGRRGEQFF. In DNA, the CDR3 is TGCAGTGCTCCCCTAACGGGACGAAGGGGTGAGCAGTTCTTC.

This clonotype was picked up many times. The chain couples TRBV18 to TRBJ2-1; D is undetermined. V was cut by 2 bases and J by 3 bases, with 5 bases left in between. Germline V gives CDR1 KGHSH, CDR2 LQKENI. The CDR3 runs to 13 residues. CDR3: CASSPRDYNEQFF. As DNA, the CDR3 is TGTGCCAGCTCACCAAGGGACTACAATGAGCAGTTCTTC.

This clonotype occurred many times. V is TRBV28 and J is TRBJ2-3; 7 bases fit TRBD1. This CDR3 comprises 17 residues. Germline assignment: CDR1 MDHEN and CDR2 SYDVKM. V dropped 2 bases and J dropped 2; count of bases not matched to a gene: 10. CDR3 DNA: TGTGCCAGCAGTTTACCCATGGTGACAGGGTACACAGATACGCAGTATTTT. The encoded protein is CASSLPMVTGYTDTQYF.

The V and J genes are TRBV19 and TRBJ1-1, with D possibly being TRBD1 (5 bases). From germline, CDR1 is LNHDA and CDR2 SQIVND (reference sequence). CDR3 length: 13 residues. Trimming left V 0 bases short and J 4 bases short, with 6 bases between. The DNA of the CDR3 is TGTGCCAGTAGTATAGAGGGGACCACTGAAGCTTTCTTT. Protein sequence: CASSIEGTTEAFF.

The chain is built from TRBV29-1 and TRBJ1-2; no reliable D call. The ends were cut back, 7 bases at V and 9 bases at J, with 15 bases in the middle. CDR1 is SQVTM and CDR2 is ANQGSEA in the germline V gene. CDR3 size: 11 residues. CDR3: CSARHGRSYTF. CDR3 DNA: TGCAGCGCCCGACATGGTCGGAGCTACACCTTC. The whole variable domain, filled in from reference TRBV29-1 and TRBJ1-2, reads SAVISQKPSRDICQRGTSLTIQCQVDSQVTMMFWYRQQPGQSLTLIATANQGSEATYESGFVIDKFPISRPNLTFSTLTVSNMSPEDSSIYLCSARHGRSYTFGSGTRLTVV.

This clonotype came up many times. This chain connects TRBV28 to TRBJ2-7; D not resolved. Germline V gene sequence: CDR1 MDHEN, CDR2 SYDVKM. Deletions cut 7 bases from V and 4 bases from J, with 14 bases between. The CDR3 totals 13 residues. In nucleotides, the CDR3 is TGTGCCAGCACCGGCATTGGGAATTACGAGCAGTACGTC. It is translated as CASTGIGNYEQYV.